This TCR beta chain was sequenced for a study of T cells in Graves' hyperthyroidism and ophthalmopathy. Overall study: The initial diagnosis was the point when peripheral blood was collected, ahead of any treatment.

CDR1 and CDR2 (germline): SGHKS, YYEKEE (reference sequence). V dropped 3 bases and J dropped 2 bases, with 12 bases sitting between them. The CDR3 consists of 15 residues. Regarding the study as a whole: Most thyroid clonotypes that were expanded above 0.001 also turned up in blood. Before onset, by a median of about six months, the model predicted ophthalmopathy.

As regards this clonotype: Its specificity is unknown.

From RNA transcripts, TCR beta CDR3 regions were amplified. An initial round of RT-PCR targeting the TCR CDR3 relied on the HTBI primer set. TCRdb reprocessed the multiplex PCR reads via MiXCR and lists one record per CDR3 protein. The table has about 300,000 distinct CDR3 sequences, about 19% seen once. The receptor was derived from a man aged 50-59 years with Graves' ophthalmopathy. The material sequenced was blood. The chain combines TRBV5-5 with TRBJ2-1, with D perhaps being TRBD1 or TRBD2 (5 bases each). CDR3 region: CASSYGRGAYNEQFF. The CDR3 DNA sequence: TGTGCCAGCAGCTATGGGAGAGGGGCCTACAATGAGCAGTTCTTC.